Listed here is a single T cell receptor beta chain. These data belong to a study of shared clonotypes between healthy human individuals. CD45RO+ cells and CCR7-negative CD45RA+ TemRA cells were combined as CD8 memory. Here immunoSEQ multiplex PCR was the method, and the copy in TCRdb shows in-frame clones only, minus some. The sample records some 690,000 clones, 90% being singletons. This CDR3 region has 14 residues. Looked up from germline, CDR1 is SQVTM and CDR2 is ANQGSEA. V trimming: 4 bases; J trimming: 0 bases; junction bases outside the gene matches: 5. The rearrangement uses TRBV29-1 and TRBJ2-7; the match to TRBD1 covers 8 bases. Sample: memory CD8+ T cells from PBMCs. The subset denotes: CD45RO+ cells pooled with CCR7-negative TemRA cells. This TCR came from a man younger than 35 in good health. Some clones in this sample may be carry-over from other donors' samples. CDR3 in amino acids: CSVARTGISYEQYF. CDR3 DNA: TGCAGCGTTGCTAGGACAGGGATCTCCTACGAGCAGTACTTC.